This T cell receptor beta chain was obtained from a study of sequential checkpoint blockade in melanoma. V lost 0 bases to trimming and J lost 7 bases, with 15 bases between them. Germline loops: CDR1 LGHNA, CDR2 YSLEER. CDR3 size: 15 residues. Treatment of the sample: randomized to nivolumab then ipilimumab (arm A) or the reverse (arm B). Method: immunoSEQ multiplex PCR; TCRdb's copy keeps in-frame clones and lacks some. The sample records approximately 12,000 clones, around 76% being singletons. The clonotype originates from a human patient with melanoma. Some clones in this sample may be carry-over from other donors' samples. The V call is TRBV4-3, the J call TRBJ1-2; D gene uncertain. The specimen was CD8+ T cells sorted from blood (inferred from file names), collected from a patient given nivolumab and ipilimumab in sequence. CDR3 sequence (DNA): TGCGCCAGCAGCCAAGAATGGGCCCCTTCGTCTGGCTACACCTTC. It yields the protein CASSQEWAPSSGYTF.